This T cell receptor beta chain was sequenced during a study of CD8 T cells in Susac syndrome. cDNA came from about 0.51 to 1 ug RNA primed by random hexamers. It was immunoSEQ multiplex PCR that amplified TCR beta CDR3 across 54 Vbeta and 13 Jbeta. MiXCR was run by TCRdb on the immunoSEQ multiplex PCR reads, yielding one entry per CDR3 protein. In the table there are about 300,000 distinct CDR3 sequences, 75% to 85% of which are singletons. Sequencing of TCR beta was undertaken in CD8+ and CD4+ T cells derived from blood. V was pared by 0 bases and J by 6 bases, with 15 bases between. Germline loops: CDR1 LNHNV, CDR2 YYDKDF (reference sequence). The CDR3 totals 15 residues.

The rearrangement links TRBV15 to TRBJ2-7; D gene unclear. The clonotype comes from a human donor with multiple sclerosis. Sequencing input: CD8+ T cells from PBMCs. The CDR3 coding sequence is TGTGCCACCAGCAGAGAAAGTGCAAAGGGCCCCGAGCAGTACTTC. The encoded protein is CATSRESAKGPEQYF.